This TCR beta chain is drawn from a study of vaccination and CD4 T cells after COVID-19. In regard to this clonotype: Antigen specificity is unknown.

Per germline, CDR1 MNHEY and CDR2 SVGAGI. Trimming pared 2 bases from V and 7 bases from J, leaving 9 bases between. This CDR3 region has 13 residues. Sequenced with the Oncomine TCR Beta short-read assay was DNA taken from cultured CD4+ T cells. TCRdb re-called the PCR reads with MiXCR, one entry per CDR3 protein. The repertoire includes some 9,200 distinct CDR3 sequences, approximately 40% of them detected once, and 16% sits in the top ten. Treatment defined: approximately nine-day PBMC culture with coronavirus spike peptide pools or control peptides (ViraFEST assay). The chain employs TRBV6-5 and TRBJ2-1; D call uncertain. The receptor's source is a human donor who had recovered from COVID-19. The sequencing sample was made of CD4+ T cells from blood, cultured in vitro. The CDR3 loop reads CASSYRHRNEQFF. In nucleotides, the CDR3 is TGTGCCAGCAGTTACAGACACCGAAATGAGCAGTTCTTC.